A selection of T cell receptor beta chains follows, all from one sample in a study of blood T cell repertoires in COVID-19. This table comes from immunoSEQ multiplex PCR, and its TCRdb copy is limited to in-frame clones, with some not included. The sample has some 190,000 clones; nearly 80% are singletons. The specimen sequenced was PBMCs or T cells enriched from blood (not recorded which). The receptors shown here come from a man aged 55 to 70 who had been exposed to COVID-19. Each CDR3 is given with its conserved first and last residue. Each record gives: clone size, V gene, J gene, D gene, CDR3 protein, CDR3 DNA. D genes are given only for firm matches. Not all rows give a size; the values are once, few, many and, for expanded clones, a class.

abundance: NA
v_gene: TRBV6-4
j_gene: TRBJ1-2
d_gene: NA
CDR3aa: CANITGTLFSNYGYTF
CDR3nt: TGTGCCAACATAACCGGGACACTCTTTTCTAACTATGGCTACACCTTC

abundance: NA
v_gene: TRBV30
j_gene: TRBJ1-2
d_gene: TRBD1
CDR3aa: CACPGQGFYGYTF
CDR3nt: TGTGCCTGTCCGGGACAGGGTTTTTATGGCTACACCTTC

abundance: NA
v_gene: TRBV3-1/TRBV3-2
j_gene: TRBJ1-2
d_gene: NA
CDR3aa: CASSGPGIAPQHHGYTF
CDR3nt: TGTGCCAGCAGCGGCCCCGGGATCGCACCTCAACATCATGGCTACACCTTC

abundance: NA
v_gene: TRBV19
j_gene: TRBJ2-6
d_gene: NA
CDR3aa: CASSRLQGGANVLTF
CDR3nt: TGTGCCAGTAGTAGGCTGCAGGGTGGGGCCAACGTCCTGACTTTC

abundance: NA
v_gene: TRBV5-1
j_gene: TRBJ1-1
d_gene: NA
CDR3aa: CASSLGRGEAFF
CDR3nt: TGCGCCAGCAGCTTGGGTAGGGGTGAAGCTTTCTTT

abundance: NA
v_gene: TRBV19
j_gene: TRBJ2-3
d_gene: NA
CDR3aa: CASSIGQTTSTDTQYF
CDR3nt: TGTGCCAGTAGTATAGGTCAGACAACTAGCACAGATACGCAGTATTTT

abundance: few
v_gene: TRBV7-6
j_gene: TRBJ2-7
d_gene: NA
CDR3aa: CASSGGSSYEQYF
CDR3nt: TGTGCCAGCAGCGGGGGGAGCTCCTACGAGCAGTACTTC

abundance: NA
v_gene: TRBV30
j_gene: TRBJ1-2
d_gene: NA
CDR3aa: CARGRANYGYTF
CDR3nt: TGTGCCCGGGGGCGGGCTAACTATGGCTACACCTTC

abundance: NA
v_gene: TRBV5-1
j_gene: TRBJ1-2
d_gene: TRBD1
CDR3aa: CASSPGQVYGYTF
CDR3nt: TGCGCCAGCAGTCCCGGACAGGTCTATGGCTACACCTTC

abundance: NA
v_gene: TRBV13
j_gene: TRBJ1-6
d_gene: NA
CDR3aa: CASSANLGGASPLHF
CDR3nt: TGTGCCAGCAGCGCGAACTTAGGGGGTGCTTCACCCCTCCACTTT

abundance: NA
v_gene: TRBV7-8
j_gene: TRBJ1-3
d_gene: NA
CDR3aa: CASSLPAGDSSGNTIYF
CDR3nt: TGTGCCAGCAGCTTACCAGCAGGAGACAGCTCTGGAAACACCATATATTTT

abundance: once
v_gene: TRBV9
j_gene: TRBJ2-2
d_gene: NA
CDR3aa: CASSVEGGWDTGELFF
CDR3nt: TGTGCCAGCAGCGTAGAAGGAGGATGGGACACCGGGGAGCTGTTTTTT

abundance: NA
v_gene: TRBV7-3
j_gene: TRBJ2-1
d_gene: NA
CDR3aa: CASSGGTGYNEQFF
CDR3nt: TGTGCCAGCAGCGGGGGGACCGGATACAATGAGCAGTTCTTC

abundance: once
v_gene: TRBV5-6
j_gene: TRBJ1-1
d_gene: NA
CDR3aa: CASSGGGRDEAFF
CDR3nt: TGTGCCAGCAGCGGGGGTGGGAGGGATGAAGCTTTCTTT

abundance: NA
v_gene: TRBV10-3
j_gene: TRBJ2-5
d_gene: TRBD1
CDR3aa: CAISQRDRGRETQYF
CDR3nt: TGTGCCATCAGCCAAAGGGACAGGGGGCGAGAGACCCAGTACTTC

abundance: once
v_gene: TRBV28
j_gene: TRBJ2-7
d_gene: NA
CDR3aa: CASSLASYEQYF
CDR3nt: TGTGCCAGCAGTTTGGCCAGTTACGAGCAGTACTTC

abundance: once
v_gene: TRBV5-6
j_gene: TRBJ1-1
d_gene: NA
CDR3aa: CASSFGSRLNTEAFF
CDR3nt: TGTGCCAGCAGCTTTGGGTCGAGACTTAACACTGAAGCTTTCTTT

abundance: NA
v_gene: TRBV5-4
j_gene: TRBJ2-3
d_gene: NA
CDR3aa: CASSLRTRGADTQYF
CDR3nt: TGTGCCAGCAGCTTGAGGACCCGCGGGGCAGATACGCAGTATTTT

abundance: NA
v_gene: TRBV7-2
j_gene: TRBJ1-4
d_gene: TRBD1
CDR3aa: CASSLQGAGNEKLFF
CDR3nt: TGTGCCAGCAGCTTACAGGGGGCGGGTAATGAAAAACTGTTTTTT

abundance: NA
v_gene: TRBV2
j_gene: TRBJ2-5
d_gene: TRBD1
CDR3aa: CASSAPATGSKETQYF
CDR3nt: TGTGCCAGCAGTGCCCCCGCGACAGGGTCAAAAGAGACCCAGTACTTC

abundance: NA
v_gene: TRBV19
j_gene: TRBJ1-3
d_gene: TRBD1
CDR3aa: CASSPRTGGNTIYF
CDR3nt: TGTGCCAGTAGTCCCCGGACAGGAGGAAACACCATATATTTT

abundance: NA
v_gene: TRBV12-3/TRBV12-4
j_gene: TRBJ1-1
d_gene: NA
CDR3aa: CASSQSGRTEAFF
CDR3nt: TGTGCCAGCAGTCAATCAGGGAGGACTGAAGCTTTCTTT

abundance: NA
v_gene: TRBV5-1
j_gene: TRBJ2-1
d_gene: NA
CDR3aa: CASRSVGGGWSNEQFF
CDR3nt: TGCGCCAGCCGTTCCGTAGGGGGGGGATGGAGTAATGAGCAGTTCTTC

abundance: once
v_gene: TRBV5-1
j_gene: TRBJ2-7
d_gene: NA
CDR3aa: CASSLAAEYEQYF
CDR3nt: TGCGCCAGCAGCTTGGCTGCAGAATACGAGCAGTACTTC

abundance: NA
v_gene: TRBV5-1
j_gene: TRBJ1-1
d_gene: NA
CDR3aa: CASSLDGTRSAEAFF
CDR3nt: TGCGCCAGCAGCTTGGATGGCACCCGAAGCGCTGAAGCTTTCTTT

abundance: once
v_gene: TRBV27
j_gene: TRBJ2-1
d_gene: TRBD2
CDR3aa: CASREPGLAVNEQFF
CDR3nt: TGTGCCAGCAGGGAACCGGGACTAGCTGTCAATGAGCAGTTCTTC

abundance: NA
v_gene: TRBV5-6
j_gene: TRBJ2-7
d_gene: TRBD1
CDR3aa: CASTDKNRGHSPLPEQYF
CDR3nt: TGTGCCAGCACCGACAAGAACAGGGGGCATTCTCCCCTCCCCGAGCAGTACTTC

abundance: NA
v_gene: TRBV6-1
j_gene: TRBJ2-1
d_gene: TRBD2
CDR3aa: CASSEPQAGGNEQFF
CDR3nt: TGTGCCAGCAGTGAACCCCAAGCGGGGGGGAATGAGCAGTTCTTC

abundance: NA
v_gene: TRBV6-5
j_gene: TRBJ2-7
d_gene: TRBD2
CDR3aa: CASSYSSLAGDYEQYF
CDR3nt: TGTGCCAGCAGTTACTCGTCTCTAGCGGGTGACTACGAGCAGTACTTC

abundance: few
v_gene: TRBV7-2
j_gene: TRBJ1-4
d_gene: NA
CDR3aa: CASSLAGGTNEKLFF
CDR3nt: TGTGCCAGCAGCTTAGCGGGGGGTACTAATGAAAAACTGTTTTTT

abundance: NA
v_gene: TRBV29-1
j_gene: TRBJ2-7
d_gene: NA
CDR3aa: CSVEDLARGGQYF
CDR3nt: TGCAGCGTTGAAGATCTTGCGAGGGGAGGGCAGTACTTC

abundance: NA
v_gene: TRBV12-3/TRBV12-4
j_gene: TRBJ2-1
d_gene: TRBD2
CDR3aa: CASSLSGRGQFF
CDR3nt: TGTGCCAGCAGTTTGAGCGGGAGGGGGCAGTTCTTC

abundance: NA
v_gene: TRBV30
j_gene: TRBJ1-2
d_gene: NA
CDR3aa: CACPGVRGYTF
CDR3nt: TGTGCCTGCCCAGGGGTTCGGGGCTACACCTTC

abundance: NA
v_gene: TRBV3-1/TRBV3-2
j_gene: TRBJ2-5
d_gene: NA
CDR3aa: CASGRPQETQYF
CDR3nt: TGTGCCAGTGGGAGGCCCCAAGAGACCCAGTACTTC

abundance: NA
v_gene: TRBV25-1
j_gene: TRBJ2-5
d_gene: TRBD2
CDR3aa: CASSEGLAGVSETQYF
CDR3nt: TGTGCCAGCAGTGAAGGTCTAGCGGGAGTCAGCGAGACCCAGTACTTC

abundance: NA
v_gene: TRBV27
j_gene: TRBJ1-1
d_gene: NA
CDR3aa: CASSFLGDGASTEAFF
CDR3nt: TGTGCCAGCAGTTTTTTAGGTGATGGAGCGTCCACTGAAGCTTTCTTT

abundance: few
v_gene: TRBV2
j_gene: TRBJ1-1
d_gene: NA
CDR3aa: CASSERTEAFF
CDR3nt: TGTGCCAGCAGTGAACGCACTGAAGCTTTCTTT

abundance: NA
v_gene: TRBV6-1
j_gene: TRBJ2-5
d_gene: NA
CDR3aa: CASSEFRELWAQYF
CDR3nt: TGTGCCAGCAGTGAGTTCAGGGAATTATGGGCCCAGTACTTC

abundance: many
v_gene: TRBV5-4
j_gene: TRBJ1-2
d_gene: TRBD1
CDR3aa: CASGTVDRDYGYTF
CDR3nt: TGTGCCAGCGGCACGGTGGACAGGGACTATGGCTACACCTTC

abundance: many
v_gene: TRBV30
j_gene: TRBJ1-1
d_gene: NA
CDR3aa: CAWSVEQEAFF
CDR3nt: TGTGCCTGGAGTGTTGAACAGGAAGCTTTCTTT

abundance: once
v_gene: TRBV11-2
j_gene: TRBJ2-3
d_gene: NA
CDR3aa: CASSSGVELPTDTQYF
CDR3nt: TGTGCCAGCAGCTCGGGAGTCGAACTACCCACAGATACGCAGTATTTT